These 28 T cell receptor beta chains share one sample of origin, sequenced in a study of response to subunit inactivated influenza vaccine (dated by TCRdb to 2017 to 2018). Library creation used RT-PCR. Reads for this sample came from an Illumina HiSeq 2500. TCRdb applied fastp at Q25 and MiXCR to the public reads, then kept only in-frame beta chains. Every distinct CDR3 protein forms one entry, paired with its most common genes and DNA. The sample yields about 700,000 distinct CDR3 sequences; about 15% were counted once. Around 6.5% of the sample rests with the top ten. The sample was PBMCs from blood, taken 14 to 15 days before vaccination. The receptors were gathered from a man in his fifties or sixties who received an inactivated influenza vaccine. Donor details come from another sample of the same person, matched by shared clones.

The chain couples TRBV5-6 to TRBJ1-2; 9 nucleotides agree with TRBD1. Trimming cost V 4 bases and J 8 bases; bases outside gene matches: 6. The CDR3 consists of 13 residues. In germline, CDR1 is SGHDT, CDR2 YYEEEE. The DNA for the CDR3 is TGTGCCAGCAGCCAACAGGGGGCGGTAGGCTACACCTTC. This sequence encodes CASSQQGAVGYTF.

This chain connects TRBV20-1 to TRBJ2-5; D call uncertain. Germline V lookup: CDR1 DFQATT, CDR2 SNEGSKA (reference sequence). The CDR3 is 10 residues long. Trimming took off 7 bases at V and 5 bases at J, with 8 bases between the two ends. In DNA, the CDR3 is TGCAGTGATAGCCGGGAGACCCAGTACTTC. This codes for CSDSRETQYF.

The chain employs TRBV13 and TRBJ2-7, with D hard to call. Germline V CDR1 and CDR2: PRHDT, FYEKMQ (reference sequence). There are 14 residues in the CDR3. V was shortened by 3 bases and J by 4 bases, with 13 bases between the two germline ends. The CDR3 nucleotides are TGTGCCAGCAGCTTCCGGGCCCGGAGATACGAGCAGTACTTC. It is translated as CASSFRARRYEQYF. The full variable domain, completed using reference TRBV13 and TRBJ2-7, is AAGVIQSPRHLIKEKRETATLKCYPIPRHDTVYWYQQGPGQDPQFLISFYEKMQSDKGSIPDRFSAQQFSDYHSELNMSSLELGDSALYFCASSFRARRYEQYFGPGTRLTVT.

A few counts support this clonotype. The chain joins TRBV2 to TRBJ2-2; D is unresolved. The V gene's germline CDR1 is SNHLY and CDR2 FYNNEI. V lost 6 bases and J 7 bases, leaving 21 bases between the germline ends. This CDR3 has 16 amino acids. The CDR3 is CASSGAASAYIGELFF. The CDR3 nucleotides read TGTGCCAGCAGCGGCGCGGCCAGCGCCTACATCGGGGAGCTGTTTTTT.

This clonotype has only a few counts. The chain has TRBV28 and TRBJ2-5, with 7 bases fitting TRBD2. Trimming cost V 2 bases and J 6 bases; bases outside gene matches: 6. This CDR3 contains 14 residues. Germline CDR1 reads MDHEN; CDR2 reads SYDVKM. CDR3 in DNA: TGTGCCAGCAGTTTAGGGGGGGGGATGAAGACCCAGTACTTC. Its protein is CASSLGGGMKTQYF.

The rearrangement joins TRBV15 to TRBJ2-3, with 7 nucleotides matching TRBD2. J gave up 5 bases and V 4 bases, and 3 bases lay outside the gene matches. The germline V gene encodes CDR1 LNHNV and CDR2 YYDKDF (reference sequence). CDR3 length: 13 amino acids. CDR3 DNA sequence: TGTGCCACCAGCAAGATAGCGGGAGATACGCAGTATTTT. This sequence encodes CATSKIAGDTQYF.

This clonotype was counted a few times. The chain uses TRBV20-1 and TRBJ2-3; 8 nucleotides agree with TRBD2. Germline CDR1 is DFQATT and CDR2 is SNEGSKA (reference sequence). After removal of 6 bases from V and 1 base from J, the junction contained 15 bases not matched to a gene. The CDR3 is made up of 17 amino acids. CDR3 bases: TGCAGTGCAAACCCCGGGACTAGGGGGGTGGGCACAGATACGCAGTATTTT. This sequence encodes CSANPGTRGVGTDTQYF.

This clonotype was counted between two and nine times. This sequence joins TRBV20-1 and TRBJ1-2; D might be TRBD1 (6 bases). Germline-derived CDR1 and CDR2 are DFQATT and SNEGSKA (reference sequence). V was pared by 7 bases and J by 7 bases, with 19 bases between. The CDR3 is 13 residues long. For the CDR3, the DNA is TGCAGTGTTCAAGTACAGGGAGTTGGTGGCTACACCTTC. Its protein is CSVQVQGVGGYTF.

The chain has TRBV10-3 and TRBJ2-3, with a weak D call TRBD1 (6 bases). V was cut by 3 bases and J by 4 bases, with 17 bases left in between. This CDR3 has 16 amino acids. The germline CDR1 and CDR2 sequences are ENHRY and SYGVKD. CDR3 bases: TGTGCCATCAGTGACCCCGGCTTGGGGGCGGCAGATACGCAGTATTTT. This codes for CAISDPGLGAADTQYF.

The sample holds a few counts of this clonotype. The J gene is TRBJ2-3, the V gene TRBV20-1; D gene uncertain. This CDR3 has 16 residues. The germline V and J ends were trimmed by 0 bases and 2 bases, with 15 bases remaining between them. Germline V gene data show CDR1 as DFQATT and CDR2 as SNEGSKA (reference sequence). For the CDR3, the DNA is TGCAGTGCTAGAGAGAGCTACCGACTTACCACAGATACGCAGTATTTT. This translates into CSARESYRLTTDTQYF.

This clonotype was seen a few times. The genes are TRBV29-1 and TRBJ1-1; perhaps TRBD1 as D (6 bases). This CDR3 spans 12 amino acids. CDR1 is SQVTM and CDR2 is ANQGSEA in the germline V gene. V shed 7 bases and J shed 4 bases, with 13 bases lying between them. For the CDR3, the DNA is TGCAGCGCCCGAGGGGGAGCCACTGAAGCTTTCTTT. Protein sequence: CSARGGATEAFF.

The chain recombines TRBV6-5 with TRBJ1-1; 7 nucleotides align to TRBD1. V shed 6 bases and J 1 base; nucleotides not matched to a gene: 11. The CDR3 loop spans 16 amino acids. The germline gives CDR1 MNHEY, CDR2 SVGAGI. CDR3 nucleotide sequence: TGTGCCAGCAGCCTACTCGGGACAGCCGGGAACACTGAAGCTTTCTTT. Translated: CASSLLGTAGNTEAFF.

This clonotype was seen only a few times. The chain is built from TRBV7-2 and TRBJ2-7, with 11 positions matching TRBD2. Trimming at V came to 5 bases and at J to 2 bases, leaving 5 bases not matched to a gene. CDR3 length: 15 residues. CDR1 SGHTA and CDR2 FQGNSA come from the germline V gene. The CDR3 nucleotides are TGTGCCAGCAGCCCGATAGCGGGAGGGGCCTACGAGCAGTACTTC. Translation gives CASSPIAGGAYEQYF.

This clonotype has at least ten counts. The chain joins TRBV28 to TRBJ2-5, with D possibly being TRBD1 (6 bases). V was shortened by 4 bases and J by 2 bases, with 17 bases between the two germline ends. The CDR3 runs to 16 residues. The germline V gene has CDR1 MDHEN and CDR2 SYDVKM. This CDR3 reads CASSSHRTELQETQYF. The CDR3 DNA is TGTGCCAGCAGTTCTCACCGGACAGAACTTCAAGAGACCCAGTACTTC.

This sequence joins TRBV4-3 and TRBJ2-3, with D unclear. There are 13 residues in the CDR3. Germline CDR1 is LGHNA and CDR2 is YSLEER. Trimming took 3 bases from V and 3 from J, leaving 7 bases between them. The CDR3 DNA sequence: TGCGCCAGCAGCCAGTTAGCAACAGATACGCAGTATTTT. It specifies CASSQLATDTQYF.

This clonotype appeared once. V gene TRBV5-4 combines with J gene TRBJ2-7, with D hard to call. The CDR3 length is 13 residues. Germline assignment: CDR1 SGHNT and CDR2 YYREEE (reference sequence). The germline V and J ends were trimmed by 0 bases and 6 bases, with 10 bases remaining between them. The CDR3 protein is CASSLVAGFEQYF. The DNA for the CDR3 is TGTGCCAGCAGCTTGGTTGCTGGATTCGAGCAGTACTTC.

The gene calls are TRBV4-3 and TRBJ2-1; D gene unclear. Trimming cost V 0 bases and J 9 bases, with 9 bases left between them. There are 13 residues in the CDR3. Germline CDR1 and CDR2: LGHNA and YSLEER. Written as DNA, the CDR3 is TGCGCCAGCAGCCAAGACTCCGGTAGTGAGCAGTTCTTC. Protein product: CASSQDSGSEQFF.

The rearrangement joins TRBV4-2 to TRBJ2-1; 9 bases agree with TRBD2. The CDR3 covers 19 residues. Germline CDR1 reads LGHNA; CDR2 reads YNFKEQ. The J segment lost 0 bases and the V segment lost 2 bases, leaving 11 bases of the junction unmatched. This CDR3 reads CASSQIAETSGHSYNEQFF. The CDR3 region has the DNA TGTGCCAGCAGCCAAATCGCCGAGACTAGCGGACACTCCTACAATGAGCAGTTCTTC.

This clonotype has at least ten counts. The chain combines TRBV29-1 with TRBJ1-2; 9 bases are shared with TRBD1. Germline CDR1 and CDR2: SQVTM and ANQGSEA. The CDR3 is 13 amino acids. Trimming cost V 6 bases and J 4 bases; bases outside gene matches: 6. CDR3 nucleotide sequence: TGCAGCGTACGGGACAGGGTTTCCTATGGCTACACCTTC. This encodes CSVRDRVSYGYTF.

As to this clonotype: Possible read error: a much larger clone is one base away. V is TRBV11-2 and J is TRBJ2-3; no clear D gene. The CDR3 spans 13 residues. The germline V gene has CDR1 SGHAT and CDR2 FQNNGV. The CDR3: CASSFQAKDTQDF. The CDR3 DNA follows: TGTGCCAGCAGCTTCCAAGCTAAGGATACGCAGGATTTT.

This clonotype was found a few times. The J gene is TRBJ2-6, the V gene TRBV5-1; D remains unclear. V lost 5 bases and J lost 0, with 12 bases in between. This CDR3 region has 16 residues. Germline V gives CDR1 SGHRS, CDR2 YFSETQ. The CDR3 coding sequence is TGCGCCAGCAGAGTTACTTCCAGCTCTGGGGCCAACGTCCTGACTTTC. It is translated as CASRVTSSSGANVLTF.

V and J are TRBV5-1 and TRBJ2-1; TRBD2 is a possible D gene (5 bases). Trimming stripped 5 bases from V and 15 bases from J, with 27 bases between. The CDR3 is made up of 15 amino acids. Looked up from germline, CDR1 is SGHRS and CDR2 is YFSETQ. The CDR3 nucleotides read TGCGCCAGCAGTCCCCAACGCCGGGAAACCGACGTCCCGTTCTTC. Its translation is CASSPQRRETDVPFF.

V is TRBV6-1 and J is TRBJ1-3, with 11 bases aligning to TRBD1. The germline CDR1 and CDR2 sequences are MNHNS and SASEGT. The CDR3 totals 17 residues. J gave up 0 bases and V 7 bases, and 8 bases lay outside the gene matches. The DNA for the CDR3 is TGTGCCAGCACCGGACAGGGGGCAACAATCTCTGGAAACACCATATATTTT. It is translated as CASTGQGATISGNTIYF.

This sequence joins TRBV29-1 and TRBJ1-2; D gene unclear. CDR1 is SQVTM, CDR2 ANQGSEA, per germline. The V end was cut by 6 bases, the J end by 6 bases, with 14 bases between. The CDR3 is 12 amino acids. CDR3: CSVRSNQDGYTF. In DNA, the CDR3 is TGCAGCGTGAGGAGCAACCAAGATGGCTACACCTTC.

This clonotype showed up just a few times. The chain is built from TRBV9 and TRBJ2-1; D not certain. The ends were cut back, 0 bases at V and 2 bases at J, with 9 bases in the middle. There are 15 residues in the CDR3. CDR1 SGDLS and CDR2 YYNGEE come from the germline V gene. The CDR3 region is CASSVVPTAYNEQFF. The CDR3 coding sequence is TGTGCCAGCAGCGTAGTTCCAACCGCCTACAATGAGCAGTTCTTC.

This clonotype was seen a few times. The V and J genes are TRBV12-3 or TRBV12-4 and TRBJ2-1; D may be TRBD1 (6 bases). This CDR3 has 12 amino acids. V was pared by 5 bases and J by 8 bases, with 10 bases between. CDR3 loop: CASSIQGYEQFF. The CDR3 DNA reads as TGTGCCAGCAGTATACAGGGTTATGAGCAGTTCTTC.

This clonotype was seen only a few times. J is TRBJ2-1 and V is TRBV7-2; D is possibly TRBD2 (5 bases). The CDR3 spans 16 residues. CDR1 SGHTA and CDR2 FQGNSA come from the germline V gene. Trimming took 5 bases from V and 4 from J, leaving 18 bases between them. DNA of the CDR3: TGTGCCAGCAGCCTCGCCACAAGCGGACCTTACAATGAGCAGTTCTTC. This sequence encodes CASSLATSGPYNEQFF. The full variable domain, its missing parts supplied by reference TRBV7-2 and TRBJ2-1, is GAGVSQSPSNKVTEKGKDVELRCDPISGHTALYWYRQSLGQGLEFLIYFQGNSAPDKSGLPSDRFSAERTGGSVSTLTIQRTQQEDSAVYLCASSLATSGPYNEQFFGPGTRLTVL.

The genes are TRBV3-1 and TRBJ2-4, with 9 nucleotides matching TRBD1. CDR3 length: 15 amino acids. Germline V lookup: CDR1 LGHDT, CDR2 YNNKEL (reference sequence). After removal of 4 bases from V and 6 bases from J, the junction contained 7 bases not matched to a gene. Written as DNA, the CDR3 is TGTGCCAGCAGCCGGGGACAGGGAGGCCCAAACATTCAGTACTTC. It encodes CASSRGQGGPNIQYF.